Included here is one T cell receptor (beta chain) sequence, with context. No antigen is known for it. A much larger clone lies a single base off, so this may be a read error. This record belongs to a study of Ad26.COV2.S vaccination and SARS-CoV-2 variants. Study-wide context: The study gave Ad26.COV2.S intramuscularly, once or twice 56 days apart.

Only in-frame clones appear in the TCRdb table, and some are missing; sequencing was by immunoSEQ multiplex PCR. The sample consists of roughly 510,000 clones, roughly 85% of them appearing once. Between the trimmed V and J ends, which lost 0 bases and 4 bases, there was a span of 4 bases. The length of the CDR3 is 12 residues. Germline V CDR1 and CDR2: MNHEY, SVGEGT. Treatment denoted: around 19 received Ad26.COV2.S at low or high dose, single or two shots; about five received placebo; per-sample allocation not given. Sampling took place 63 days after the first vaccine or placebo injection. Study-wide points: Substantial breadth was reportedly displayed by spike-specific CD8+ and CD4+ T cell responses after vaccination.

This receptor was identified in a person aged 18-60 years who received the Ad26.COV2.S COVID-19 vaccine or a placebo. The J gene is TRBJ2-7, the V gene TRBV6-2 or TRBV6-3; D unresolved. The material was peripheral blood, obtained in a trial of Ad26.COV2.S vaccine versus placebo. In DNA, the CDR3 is TGTGCCAGCAGTTACTCATGGTACGAGCAGTACTTC. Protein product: CASSYSWYEQYF.